These T cell receptor beta chains were read from a single sample in a study of blood T cell repertoires in COVID-19. Method: immunoSEQ multiplex PCR; TCRdb's copy keeps in-frame clones and lacks some. The table shows about 230,000 clones, with 85% to 90% occurring only once. Sample: PBMCs or T cells enriched from blood (not recorded which). The source of these receptors is a woman aged 25 to 39 with acute COVID-19. CDR3s include the opening cysteine and the closing phenylalanine or tryptophan. The order of the fields is D gene, V gene, J gene, clone size, CDR3 protein, CDR3 DNA. The D gene is left open where the match is weak. Only part of the rows carry a size: once, few, many, or a class if the clone is expanded.

>TRBD1|TRBV27|TRBJ2-7|.
CASSSFGTAISNEQYF
TGTGCCAGCAGTTCCTTCGGGACAGCAATTTCCAACGAGCAGTACTTC
>.|TRBV29-1|TRBJ1-1|.
CSVVFSVSGTEAFF
TGCAGCGTTGTTTTTAGCGTCTCGGGCACTGAAGCTTTCTTT
>.|TRBV11-2|TRBJ1-6|few
CASSLRDRESSYNSPLHF
TGTGCCAGCAGCTTACGAGACAGAGAGAGCTCCTATAATTCACCCCTCCACTTT
>.|TRBV7-7|TRBJ2-1|.
CASSLGGGNEQFF
TGTGCCAGCAGCTTAGGGGGAGGCAATGAGCAGTTCTTC
>.|TRBV10-3|TRBJ1-2|.
CAISESMGRRGIGPYGYTF
TGTGCCATCAGTGAGTCGATGGGGAGGAGGGGAATCGGACCGTATGGCTACACCTTC
>.|TRBV3-1/TRBV3-2|TRBJ2-7|.
CASSRTGRVYEQYF
TGTGCCAGCAGCCGGACAGGGAGGGTCTACGAGCAGTACTTC
>.|TRBV2|TRBJ1-1|.
CASRAFGSNTEAFF
TGTGCCAGCAGGGCATTCGGGAGTAACACTGAAGCTTTCTTT
>.|TRBV2|TRBJ2-7|.
CASKLSEGAYEQYF
TGTGCCAGCAAACTAAGCGAAGGGGCCTACGAGCAGTACTTC
>TRBD1|TRBV7-9|TRBJ2-1|.
CASSLAQSGTDYNEQFF
TGTGCCAGCAGCTTAGCGCAGTCGGGGACAGATTACAATGAGCAGTTCTTC
>.|TRBV7-9|TRBJ1-1|.
CASSFHRDTEAFF
TGTGCCAGCAGCTTTCACAGGGACACTGAAGCTTTCTTT
>.|TRBV6-5|TRBJ2-7|.
CASSYSGDSTYEQYF
TGTGCCAGCAGTTACTCCGGGGACTCTACCTACGAGCAGTACTTC
>TRBD1|TRBV29-1|TRBJ1-1|.
CSVERGQVVAFF
TGCAGCGTTGAAAGGGGACAGGTCGTGGCTTTCTTT
>.|TRBV5-6|TRBJ1-5|.
CASRKRQLNQPQHF
TGTGCCAGCAGGAAACGACAGCTCAATCAGCCCCAGCATTTT
>.|TRBV9|TRBJ1-2|.
CASGRESGYTF
TGTGCCAGCGGGAGGGAGAGTGGCTACACCTTC
>.|TRBV4-1|TRBJ1-5|.
CASSQAGFPPFNQPQHF
TGCGCCAGCAGCCAGGCGGGGTTCCCCCCTTTCAATCAGCCCCAGCATTTT
>TRBD1|TRBV30|TRBJ2-5|.
CAARGTGVETQYF
TGTGCGGCGAGGGGGACAGGGGTAGAGACCCAGTACTTC
>.|TRBV25-1|TRBJ1-6|.
CASLPEGRGMSSPLHF
TGTGCCAGCCTCCCCGAGGGGAGGGGAATGAGTTCACCCCTCCACTTT
>.|TRBV5-1|TRBJ2-3|.
CASSGLASSTDTQYF
TGCGCCAGCAGCGGCCTAGCGTCAAGCACAGATACGCAGTATTTT
>.|TRBV5-1|TRBJ2-6|few
CASNLGSNRANVLTF
TGCGCCAGCAATCTCGGGTCCAACCGGGCCAACGTCCTGACTTTC
>.|TRBV10-3|TRBJ1-1|.
CAISPGTMNTEAFF
TGTGCCATCAGTCCAGGGACAATGAACACTGAAGCTTTCTTT
>TRBD1|TRBV3-1/TRBV3-2|TRBJ1-6|.
CASSQDRTGIDNSPLHF
TGTGCCAGCAGCCAAGATCGGACAGGGATTGATAATTCACCCCTCCACTTT
>.|TRBV5-6|TRBJ1-2|.
CASSRIRDYGYTF
TGTGCCAGCAGCCGGATCAGGGACTATGGCTACACCTTC
>TRBD1|TRBV7-9|TRBJ2-7|.
CASSLAAGGNEQYF
TGTGCCAGCAGCTTAGCAGCAGGGGGCAACGAGCAGTACTTC
>TRBD1|TRBV9|TRBJ2-2|few
CASSVARDRGRLATGELFF
TGTGCCAGCAGCGTAGCTCGGGACAGGGGGCGATTAGCCACCGGGGAGCTGTTTTTT
>TRBD1|TRBV6-1|TRBJ1-3|.
CASSAPGGFSGNTIYF
TGTGCCAGCAGTGCTCCAGGGGGATTCTCTGGAAACACCATATATTTT
>TRBD2|TRBV4-3|TRBJ2-3|.
CASSQEYSGGFTGTQYF
TGCGCCAGCAGCCAAGAGTACAGCGGGGGATTCACGGGAACGCAGTATTTT
>TRBD1|TRBV7-8|TRBJ1-1|.
CASSLRTGRDTEAFF
TGTGCCAGCAGCCTCCGGACAGGGCGGGACACTGAAGCTTTCTTT
>.|TRBV5-1|TRBJ1-6|.
CASSYTESGSPLHF
TGCGCCAGCAGCTATACAGAGAGCGGCTCACCCCTCCACTTT
>TRBD1|TRBV5-1|TRBJ1-5|.
CASSGGTGGDQPQHF
TGCGCCAGCAGCGGAGGGACAGGGGGGGATCAGCCCCAGCATTTT
>TRBD1|TRBV4-1|TRBJ1-4|.
CASSLTGGWDEKLFF
TGCGCCAGCAGCCTTACAGGGGGCTGGGATGAAAAACTGTTTTTT
>.|TRBV30|TRBJ1-4|.
CAWGVGSYEKLFF
TGTGCCTGGGGTGTCGGGAGCTATGAAAAACTGTTTTTT
>.|TRBV19|TRBJ1-5|.
CASSNLGQGIQPQHF
TGTGCCAGTAGTAACCTTGGGCAGGGGATTCAGCCCCAGCATTTT
>.|TRBV29-1|TRBJ2-7|.
CSVDTTGNYEQYF
TGCAGCGTTGACACGACAGGAAACTACGAGCAGTACTTC